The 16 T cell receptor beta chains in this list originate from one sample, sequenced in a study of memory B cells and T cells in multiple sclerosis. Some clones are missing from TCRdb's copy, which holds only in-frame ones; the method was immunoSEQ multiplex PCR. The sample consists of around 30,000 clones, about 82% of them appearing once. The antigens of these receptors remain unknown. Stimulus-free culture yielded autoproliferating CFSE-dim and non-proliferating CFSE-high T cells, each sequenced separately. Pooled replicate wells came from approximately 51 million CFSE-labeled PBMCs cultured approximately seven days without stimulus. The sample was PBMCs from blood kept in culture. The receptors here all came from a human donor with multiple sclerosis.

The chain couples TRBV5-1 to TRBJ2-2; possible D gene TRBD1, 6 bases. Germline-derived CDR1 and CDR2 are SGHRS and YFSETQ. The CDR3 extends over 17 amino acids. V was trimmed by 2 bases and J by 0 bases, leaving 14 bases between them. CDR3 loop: CASSFPVDRTNTGELFF. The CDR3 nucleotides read TGCGCCAGCAGCTTCCCCGTTGACAGGACGAACACCGGGGAGCTGTTTTTT.

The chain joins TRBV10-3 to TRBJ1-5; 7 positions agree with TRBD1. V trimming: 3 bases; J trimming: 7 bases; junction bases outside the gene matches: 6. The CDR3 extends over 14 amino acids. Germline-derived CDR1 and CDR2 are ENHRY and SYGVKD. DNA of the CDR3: TGTGCCATCAGTGATCTACAGGGGAAGCAGCCCCAGCATTTT. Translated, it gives CAISDLQGKQPQHF.

CDR3 nucleotide sequence: TGCGCCAGCAGTGACGCAATCGGTACAGGGGGAGTCGGCTATGGCTACACCTTC. Its protein is CASSDAIGTGGVGYGYTF. This chain joins TRBV10-2 and TRBJ1-2; 8 bases line up with TRBD1. This CDR3 contains 18 residues. J lost 4 bases, V lost 3 bases, and 16 bases had no gene match. Germline CDR1 is WSHSY and CDR2 is SAAADI.

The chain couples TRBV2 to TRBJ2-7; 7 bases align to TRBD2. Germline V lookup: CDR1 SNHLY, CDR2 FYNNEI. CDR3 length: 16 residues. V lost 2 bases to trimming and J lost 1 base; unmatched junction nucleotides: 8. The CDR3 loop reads CASSEIPLAASYEQYF. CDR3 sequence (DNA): TGTGCCAGCAGTGAAATTCCGCTAGCGGCATCCTACGAGCAGTACTTC.

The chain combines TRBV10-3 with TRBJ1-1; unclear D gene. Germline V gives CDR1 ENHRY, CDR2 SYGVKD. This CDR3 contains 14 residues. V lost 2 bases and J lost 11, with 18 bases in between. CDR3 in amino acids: CAISETIKNTRAFF. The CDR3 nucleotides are TGTGCCATCAGTGAGACGATCAAGAATACTCGGGCTTTCTTT.

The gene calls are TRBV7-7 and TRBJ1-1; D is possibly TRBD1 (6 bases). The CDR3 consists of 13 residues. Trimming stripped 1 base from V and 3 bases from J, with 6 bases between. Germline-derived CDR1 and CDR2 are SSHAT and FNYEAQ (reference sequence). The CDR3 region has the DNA TGTGCCAGCAGCTTAGACAGGGACACTGAAGCTTTCTTT. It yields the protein CASSLDRDTEAFF.

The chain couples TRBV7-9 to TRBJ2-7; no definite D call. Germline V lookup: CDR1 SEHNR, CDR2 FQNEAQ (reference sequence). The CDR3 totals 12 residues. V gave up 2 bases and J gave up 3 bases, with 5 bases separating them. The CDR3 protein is CASSLNSYEQYF. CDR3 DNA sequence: TGTGCCAGCAGCTTAAATAGCTACGAGCAGTACTTC.

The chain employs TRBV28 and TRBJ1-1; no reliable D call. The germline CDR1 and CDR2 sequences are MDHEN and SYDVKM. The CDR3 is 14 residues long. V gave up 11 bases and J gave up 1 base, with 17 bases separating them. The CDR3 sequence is CAGSMGRENTEAFF. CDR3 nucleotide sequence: TGTGCCGGCTCCATGGGAAGGGAGAACACTGAAGCTTTCTTT. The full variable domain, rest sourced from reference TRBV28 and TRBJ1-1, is DVKVTQSSRYLVKRTGEKVFLECVQDMDHENMFWYRQDPGLGLRLIYFSYDVKMKEKGDIPEGYSVSREKKERFSLILESASTNQTSMYLCAGSMGRENTEAFFGQGTRLTVV.

The CDR3 coding sequence is TGTGCCAGCAGTCCCGGACCCGGGACAGCCTACGAGCAGTACTTC. This encodes CASSPGPGTAYEQYF. J is TRBJ2-7 and V is TRBV11-3; 7 nucleotides agree with TRBD1. Germline-derived CDR1 and CDR2 are SGHNT and YENEEA. The CDR3 has 15 amino acids. Trimming at V came to 6 bases and at J to 2 bases, leaving 10 bases not matched to a gene.

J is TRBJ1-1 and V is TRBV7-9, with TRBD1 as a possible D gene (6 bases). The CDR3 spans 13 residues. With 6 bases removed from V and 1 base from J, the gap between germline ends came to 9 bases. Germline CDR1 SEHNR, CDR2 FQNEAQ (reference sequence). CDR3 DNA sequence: TGTGCCAGCAGGGAGACAGGGAACACTGAAGCTTTCTTT. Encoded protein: CASRETGNTEAFF.

The CDR3 here is CASIYGGAGANVLTF. CDR3 bases: TGTGCCAGCATTTACGGGGGCGCTGGGGCCAACGTCCTGACTTTC. V gene TRBV28 combines with J gene TRBJ2-6; D might be TRBD1 or TRBD2, each matching 6 bases. Germline V lookup: CDR1 MDHEN, CDR2 SYDVKM. The ends were cut back, 7 bases at V and 2 bases at J, with 12 bases in the middle. The CDR3 contains 15 residues. The variable domain in full, completed from reference TRBV28 and TRBJ2-6, reads DVKVTQSSRYLVKRTGEKVFLECVQDMDHENMFWYRQDPGLGLRLIYFSYDVKMKEKGDIPEGYSVSREKKERFSLILESASTNQTSMYLCASIYGGAGANVLTFGAGSRLTVL.

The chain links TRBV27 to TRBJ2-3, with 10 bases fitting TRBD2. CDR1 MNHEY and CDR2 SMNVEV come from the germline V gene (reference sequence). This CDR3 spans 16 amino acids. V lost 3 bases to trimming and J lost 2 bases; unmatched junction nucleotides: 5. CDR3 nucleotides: TGTGCCAGCAGTTTGGAAGGGACTAGCGACACAGATACGCAGTATTTT. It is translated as CASSLEGTSDTDTQYF.

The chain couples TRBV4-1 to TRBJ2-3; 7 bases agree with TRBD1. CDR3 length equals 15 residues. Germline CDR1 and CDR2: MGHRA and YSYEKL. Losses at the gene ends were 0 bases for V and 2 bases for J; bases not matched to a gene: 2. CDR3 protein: CASSQEGQPTDTQYF. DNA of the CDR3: TGCGCCAGCAGCCAAGAGGGACAGCCCACAGATACGCAGTATTTT.

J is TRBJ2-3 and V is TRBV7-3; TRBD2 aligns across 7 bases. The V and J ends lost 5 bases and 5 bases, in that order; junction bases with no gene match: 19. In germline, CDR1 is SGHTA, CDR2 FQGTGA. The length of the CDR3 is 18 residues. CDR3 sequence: CASSLSASGREIGDTQYF. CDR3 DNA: TGTGCCAGCAGCCTTTCCGCATCGGGGCGGGAGATCGGAGATACGCAGTATTTT.

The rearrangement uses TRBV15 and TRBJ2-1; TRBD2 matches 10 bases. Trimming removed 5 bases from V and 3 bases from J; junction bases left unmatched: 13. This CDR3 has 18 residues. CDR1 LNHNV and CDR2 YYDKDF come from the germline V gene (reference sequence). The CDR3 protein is CATSQAASGSTLYNEQFF. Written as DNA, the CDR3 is TGTGCCACCAGCCAGGCGGCTAGCGGGAGTACCCTCTACAATGAGCAGTTCTTC.

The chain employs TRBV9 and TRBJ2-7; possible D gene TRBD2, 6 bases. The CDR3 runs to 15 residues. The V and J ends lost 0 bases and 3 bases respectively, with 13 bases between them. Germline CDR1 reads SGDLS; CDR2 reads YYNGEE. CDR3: CASSVESGVGYEQYF. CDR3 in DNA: TGTGCCAGCAGCGTAGAATCGGGAGTGGGCTACGAGCAGTACTTC.